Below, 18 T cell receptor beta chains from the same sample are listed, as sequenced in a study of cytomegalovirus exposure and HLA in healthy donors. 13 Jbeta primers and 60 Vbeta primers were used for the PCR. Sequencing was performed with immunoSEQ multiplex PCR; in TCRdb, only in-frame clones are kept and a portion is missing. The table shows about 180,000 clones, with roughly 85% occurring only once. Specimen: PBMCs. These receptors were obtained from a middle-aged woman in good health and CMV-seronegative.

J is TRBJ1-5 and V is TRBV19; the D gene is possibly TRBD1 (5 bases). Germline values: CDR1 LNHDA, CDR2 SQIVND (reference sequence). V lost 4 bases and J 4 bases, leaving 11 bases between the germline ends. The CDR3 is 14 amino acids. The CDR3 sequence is CASSTGKANQPQHF. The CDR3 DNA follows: TGTGCCAGTAGTACAGGGAAGGCGAATCAGCCCCAGCATTTT. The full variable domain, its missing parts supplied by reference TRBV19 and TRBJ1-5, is DGGITQSPKYLFRKEGQNVTLSCEQNLNHDAMYWYRQDPGQGLRLIYYSQIVNDFQKGDIAEGYSVSREKKESFPLTVTSAQKNPTAFYLCASSTGKANQPQHFGDGTRLSIL.

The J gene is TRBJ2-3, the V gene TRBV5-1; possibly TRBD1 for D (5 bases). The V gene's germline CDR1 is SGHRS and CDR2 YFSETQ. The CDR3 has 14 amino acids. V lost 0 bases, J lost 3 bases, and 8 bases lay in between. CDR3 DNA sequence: TGCGCCAGCAGCTTGGAAGGGGCGACAGATACGCAGTATTTT. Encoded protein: CASSLEGATDTQYF.

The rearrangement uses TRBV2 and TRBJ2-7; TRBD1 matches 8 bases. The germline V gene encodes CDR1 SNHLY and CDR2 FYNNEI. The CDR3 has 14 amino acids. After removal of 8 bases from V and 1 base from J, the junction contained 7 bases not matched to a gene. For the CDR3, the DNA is TGTGCCAGCGGACGGGACAGGCAGTCCTACGAGCAGTACTTC. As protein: CASGRDRQSYEQYF.

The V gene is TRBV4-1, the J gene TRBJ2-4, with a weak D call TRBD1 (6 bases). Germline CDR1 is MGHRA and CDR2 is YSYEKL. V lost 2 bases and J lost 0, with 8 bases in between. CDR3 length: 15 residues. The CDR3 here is CASSQQGLAKNIQYF. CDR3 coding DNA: TGCGCCAGCAGCCAACAGGGGTTAGCCAAAAACATTCAGTACTTC.

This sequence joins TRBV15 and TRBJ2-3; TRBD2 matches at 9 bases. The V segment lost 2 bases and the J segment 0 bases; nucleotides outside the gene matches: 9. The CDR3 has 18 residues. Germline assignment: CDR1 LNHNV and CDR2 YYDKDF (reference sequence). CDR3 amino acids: CATSRRRELAGSTDTQYF. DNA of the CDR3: TGTGCCACCAGCAGACGGCGGGAACTAGCGGGTAGCACAGATACGCAGTATTTT.

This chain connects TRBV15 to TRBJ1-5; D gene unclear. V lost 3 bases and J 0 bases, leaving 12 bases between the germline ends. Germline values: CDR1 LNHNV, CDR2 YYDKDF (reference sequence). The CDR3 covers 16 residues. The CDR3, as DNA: TGTGCCACCAGCAGCGCCGGGTTCCGTAGCAATCAGCCCCAGCATTTT. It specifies CATSSAGFRSNQPQHF.

The CDR3 region is CATSPGTTSTDTQYF. DNA for the CDR3: TGTGCCACCTCGCCCGGGACAACTAGCACAGATACGCAGTATTTT. The chain recombines TRBV10-3 with TRBJ2-3; weak D call: TRBD1 (6 bases). Trimming pared 10 bases from V and 0 bases from J, leaving 17 bases between. The CDR3 is made up of 15 amino acids. The V gene's germline CDR1 is ENHRY and CDR2 SYGVKD.

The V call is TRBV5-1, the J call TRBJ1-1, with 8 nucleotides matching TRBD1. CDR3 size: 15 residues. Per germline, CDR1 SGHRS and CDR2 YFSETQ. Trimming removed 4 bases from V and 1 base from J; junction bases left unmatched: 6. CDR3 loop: CASSLGQGTNTEAFF. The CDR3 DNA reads TGCGCCAGCAGCCTCGGACAGGGCACGAACACTGAAGCTTTCTTT.

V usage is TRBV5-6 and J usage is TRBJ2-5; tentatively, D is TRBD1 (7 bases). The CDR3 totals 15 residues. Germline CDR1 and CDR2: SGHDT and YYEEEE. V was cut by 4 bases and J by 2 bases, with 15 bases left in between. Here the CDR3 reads CASSAGQFMQETQYF. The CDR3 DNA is TGTGCCAGCAGCGCGGGACAGTTTATGCAAGAGACCCAGTACTTC.

CDR3 nucleotides: TGTGCCAGCAGTCGGGACAGGGGGGTAGATACGCAGTATTTT. Its protein product is CASSRDRGVDTQYF. This chain uses TRBV6-1 with TRBJ2-3, with 11 bases that match TRBD1. CDR3 length equals 14 residues. The germline CDR1 and CDR2 sequences are MNHNS and SASEGT. Unmatched junction bases numbered 3, after V lost 5 bases and J lost 5 bases.

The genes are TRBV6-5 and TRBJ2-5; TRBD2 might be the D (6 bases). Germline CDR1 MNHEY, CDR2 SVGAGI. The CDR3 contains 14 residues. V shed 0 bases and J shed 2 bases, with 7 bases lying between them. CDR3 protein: CASSYSLAQETQYF. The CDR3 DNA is TGTGCCAGCAGTTACTCGCTAGCGCAAGAGACCCAGTACTTC.

This CDR3 reads CASGLEPSYGYTF. The CDR3 nucleotides read TGTGCTAGTGGTTTGGAACCGAGCTATGGCTACACCTTC. This sequence joins TRBV12-5 and TRBJ1-2, with D hard to call. The CDR3 contains 13 residues. Germline V gene sequence: CDR1 LGHNT, CDR2 FRNRAP. Between the trimmed V and J ends, which lost 1 base and 4 bases, there was a span of 7 bases.

The CDR3 loop reads CATSARIAGMADTQYF. The CDR3 bases are TGTGCCACCAGCGCGCGAATAGCGGGAATGGCAGATACGCAGTATTTT. This rearrangement joins TRBV15 to TRBJ2-3, with TRBD2 matching 8 bases. V lost 5 bases to trimming and J lost 4 bases; unmatched junction nucleotides: 11. The CDR3 runs to 16 residues. Germline values: CDR1 LNHNV, CDR2 YYDKDF (reference sequence). Combining the CDR3 with reference TRBV15 and TRBJ2-3 gives the whole variable domain DAMVIQNPRYQVTQFGKPVTLSCSQTLNHNVMYWYQQKSSQAPKLLFHYYDKDFNNEADTPDNFQSRRPNTSFCFLDIRSPGLGDTAMYLCATSARIAGMADTQYFGPGTRLTVL.

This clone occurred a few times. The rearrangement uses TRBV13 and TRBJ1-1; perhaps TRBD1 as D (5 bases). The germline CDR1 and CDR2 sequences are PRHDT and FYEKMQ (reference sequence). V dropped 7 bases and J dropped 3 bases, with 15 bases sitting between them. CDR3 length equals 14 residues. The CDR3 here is CASMWGGKDTEAFF. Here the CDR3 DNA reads TGTGCCAGCATGTGGGGGGGAAAGGACACTGAAGCTTTCTTT.

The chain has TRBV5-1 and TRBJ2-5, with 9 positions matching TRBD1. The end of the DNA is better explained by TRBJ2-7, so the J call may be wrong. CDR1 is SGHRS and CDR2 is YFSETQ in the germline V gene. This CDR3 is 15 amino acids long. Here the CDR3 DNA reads TGCGCCAGCAGCCTAGGGACAGGGTATGTCTACGAGCAGTACTTC. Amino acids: CASSLGTGYVYEQYF.

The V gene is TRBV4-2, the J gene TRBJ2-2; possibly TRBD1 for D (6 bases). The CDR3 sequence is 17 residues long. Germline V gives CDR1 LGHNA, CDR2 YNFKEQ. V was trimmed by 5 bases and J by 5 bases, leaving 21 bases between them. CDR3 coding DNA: TGTGCCAGCAGCTCGAGTAGTCAGGGGCTAGGAACCGGGGAGCTGTTTTTT. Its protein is CASSSSSQGLGTGELFF.

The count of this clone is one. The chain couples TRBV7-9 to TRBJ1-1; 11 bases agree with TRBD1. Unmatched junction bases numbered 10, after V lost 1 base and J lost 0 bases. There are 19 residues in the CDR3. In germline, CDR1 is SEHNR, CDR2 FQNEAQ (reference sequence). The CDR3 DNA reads TGTGCCAGCAGCTTAGTCCTGGGGACAGGGGGTTACATGAACACTGAAGCTTTCTTT. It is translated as CASSLVLGTGGYMNTEAFF.

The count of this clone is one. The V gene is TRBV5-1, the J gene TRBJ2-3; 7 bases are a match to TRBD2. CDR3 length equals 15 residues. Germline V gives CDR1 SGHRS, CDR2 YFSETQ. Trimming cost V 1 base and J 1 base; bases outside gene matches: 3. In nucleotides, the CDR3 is TGCGCCAGCAGCTTGTTCGCGGGAGGCACAGATACGCAGTATTTT. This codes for CASSLFAGGTDTQYF. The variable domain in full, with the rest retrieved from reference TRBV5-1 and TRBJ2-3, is KAGVTQTPRYLIKTRGQQVTLSCSPISGHRSVSWYQQTPGQGLQFLFEYFSETQRNKGNFPGRFSGRQFSNSRSEMNVSTLELGDSALYLCASSLFAGGTDTQYFGPGTRLTVL.